Below, 14 T cell receptor beta chains from the same sample are listed, as sequenced in a study of long-term antiretroviral therapy in people with HIV. An immunoSEQ assay, version v3.0, was performed at survey level. Assay: immunoSEQ multiplex PCR; the TCRdb copy retains only in-frame clones and omits some. This table holds 20,000 to 30,000 clones, roughly 84% found once. Source: unsorted PBMCs, taken 3 years after starting antiretroviral therapy. The receptors here all came from a man aged 50 or older with HIV.

A few counts support this clone. This sequence joins TRBV28 and TRBJ2-6, with 8 bases fitting TRBD2. The CDR3 loop spans 15 amino acids. CDR1 is MDHEN, CDR2 SYDVKM, per germline. Unmatched junction bases numbered 3, after V lost 8 bases and J lost 0 bases. The CDR3 coding sequence is TGTGCCAGCGGACTAGCAAGCTCTGGGGCCAACGTCCTGACTTTC. Its translation is CASGLASSGANVLTF.

CDR3 sequence: CASSQGGAGENIQYF. CDR3 DNA: TGCGCCAGCAGCCAAGGGGGGGCCGGGGAGAACATTCAGTACTTC. The genes are TRBV4-3 and TRBJ2-4; D tentatively fits TRBD1 or TRBD2 (6 bases each). Germline-derived CDR1 and CDR2 are LGHNA and YSLEER. V was shortened by 1 base and J by 7 bases, with 14 bases between the two germline ends. This CDR3 contains 15 residues.

The genes are TRBV27 and TRBJ2-7, with a tentative D call TRBD2 (7 bases). The CDR3 runs 14 residues. Trimming cost V 3 bases and J 3 bases, with 12 bases left between them. The germline gives CDR1 MNHEY, CDR2 SMNVEV (reference sequence). Here the CDR3 DNA reads TGTGCCAGCAGTTTTGGAGGGGGGGACTACGAGCAGTACTTC. Protein product: CASSFGGGDYEQYF.

The chain is built from TRBV4-3 and TRBJ2-2; 14 bases are shared with TRBD2. The ends lost 4 bases at V and 7 bases at J; junction bases unmatched: 8. CDR1 is LGHNA and CDR2 is YSLEER in the germline V gene. CDR3 length equals 17 residues. DNA of the CDR3: TGCGCCAGCAGCCCACGGACTAGCGGGGGGTGGGGCGGGGAGCTGTTTTTT. The encoded protein is CASSPRTSGGWGGELFF.

The rearrangement joins TRBV14 to TRBJ1-2, with TRBD1 as a possible D gene (5 bases). Per germline, CDR1 SGHDN and CDR2 FVKESK. Trimming cost V 8 bases and J 3 bases, with 16 bases left between them. The CDR3 has 14 amino acids. DNA for the CDR3: TGTGCCAGCCCCCGGGCAGGGAATGACTATGGCTACACCTTC. The encoded protein is CASPRAGNDYGYTF.

The chain has TRBV6-5 and TRBJ2-3, with D hard to call. CDR1 is MNHEY, CDR2 SVGAGI, per germline. This CDR3 comprises 13 residues. V was trimmed by 2 bases and J by 1 base, leaving 4 bases between them. The CDR3 nucleotides are TGTGCCAGCAGTTACCCGGGCACAGATACGCAGTATTTT. Amino acid sequence: CASSYPGTDTQYF.

The chain employs TRBV30 and TRBJ1-4, with 9 bases matching TRBD1. The CDR3 extends over 13 amino acids. The germline CDR1 and CDR2 sequences are GTSNPN and SVGIG (reference sequence). V lost 3 bases to trimming and J lost 8 bases; unmatched junction nucleotides: 4. The CDR3 bases are TGTGCCTGGAGGAGGACAGGGGTGGAAAAACTGTTTTTT. It is translated as CAWRRTGVEKLFF.

This chain uses TRBV30 with TRBJ1-2; possible D gene TRBD1, 5 bases. CDR3 length equals 12 residues. Per the germline V gene, CDR1 is GTSNPN and CDR2 is SVGIG (reference sequence). V lost 4 bases to trimming and J lost 1 base, with 7 bases between them. The CDR3 protein is CAWTGNNYGYTF. The CDR3 region has the DNA TGTGCCTGGACAGGGAATAACTATGGCTACACCTTC.

The chain employs TRBV7-9 and TRBJ2-5; D perhaps matches TRBD1 (5 bases). CDR1 SEHNR and CDR2 FQNEAQ come from the germline V gene (reference sequence). The V and J ends lost 8 bases and 3 bases respectively, with 13 bases between them. The CDR3 loop spans 13 amino acids. The CDR3 region has the DNA TGTGCCAGCCGCCAGGGATTGAAAGAGACCCAGTACTTC. Translated: CASRQGLKETQYF.

The rearrangement uses TRBV14 and TRBJ2-5, with 7 nucleotides matching TRBD2. Germline V CDR1 and CDR2: SGHDN, FVKESK. V lost 4 bases to trimming and J lost 2 bases; unmatched junction nucleotides: 7. This CDR3 comprises 15 residues. The CDR3 spells CASSRSWTSQETQYF. CDR3 nucleotide sequence: TGTGCCAGCAGCCGTTCATGGACTAGTCAAGAGACCCAGTACTTC.

This clone has just one count. The V and J genes are TRBV7-4 and TRBJ2-7; D ambiguous. With 3 bases removed from V and 2 bases from J, the gap between germline ends came to 8 bases. Germline CDR1 reads SGHVT; CDR2 reads SQSDAQ. CDR3 length equals 13 residues. In DNA, the CDR3 is TGTGCCAGCAGCTTCCCTGGTCCCTACGAGCAGTACTTC. Its translation: CASSFPGPYEQYF.

The rearrangement uses TRBV27 and TRBJ2-2; 12 bases agree with TRBD2. Trimming took 5 bases from V and 3 from J; bases not matched to a gene: 7. Germline CDR1 reads MNHEY; CDR2 reads SMNVEV (reference sequence). This CDR3 contains 17 residues. CDR3 in amino acids: CASSGLAGGPHTGELFF. DNA for the CDR3: TGTGCCAGCAGTGGCCTAGCGGGAGGGCCTCACACCGGGGAGCTGTTTTTT.

The genes are TRBV15 and TRBJ1-5; D might be TRBD1 (6 bases). The CDR3 is 17 amino acids. V was clipped by 5 bases and J by 3 bases, with 20 bases between them. In germline, CDR1 is LNHNV, CDR2 YYDKDF (reference sequence). The CDR3 bases are TGTGCCACCAGCTTACCCCAGGCTGCAGGGGACAATCAGCCCCAGCATTTT. This gives the protein CATSLPQAAGDNQPQHF.

V gene TRBV5-1 combines with J gene TRBJ2-6, with 9 bases aligning to TRBD1. Germline trimming cut 0 bases from V and 4 bases from J; bases unmatched to any gene: 8. Germline assignment: CDR1 SGHRS and CDR2 YFSETQ. The CDR3 has 18 residues. As DNA, the CDR3 is TGCGCCAGCAGCTTGGTCCTACAGGGGGCTTCCGGGGCCAACGTCCTGACTTTC. Translated: CASSLVLQGASGANVLTF.